Listed below are T cell receptor beta chains from one sample, sequenced in a study of OX40 agonist ivuxolimab in advanced cancers. The method was immunoSEQ multiplex PCR; TCRdb's version includes in-frame clones alone and lacks a portion of them. Seen here are tens of thousands of clones, about 93% observed once, and the top ten hold 0.44%. The material was CD4+ or CD8+ T cells sorted from blood, obtained in a trial of the OX40 agonist ivuxolimab. These receptors were collected from an adult with an advanced solid tumor such as melanoma, head and neck, liver or kidney cancer. Each CDR3 is given with its conserved first and last residue. Each record gives: V gene, J gene, clone size, CDR3 protein. Size is stated for part of the rows, as once, few or many counts, or as a class when the clone is expanded.

TRBV2,TRBJ1-1,few,CASRMSEGHAFF
TRBV11-2,TRBJ1-3,-,CASSAGTGGNTIYF
TRBV19,TRBJ1-2,-,CASSTDRAGSFNYGYTF
TRBV19,TRBJ2-7,-,CASSITGEQYF
TRBV7-9,TRBJ1-4,-,CASSPLRATNEKLFF
TRBV5-4,TRBJ2-6,-,CASSLVFSSGANVLTF
TRBV6-5,TRBJ1-1,-,CASSYWQANAFF
TRBV9,TRBJ2-5,-,CASSGGGLAGVETQYF
TRBV10-3,TRBJ2-2,-,CAISAGTSGNTNTGELFF
TRBV30,TRBJ1-5,once,CAWSDQSWFSAQHF
TRBV7-9,TRBJ1-2,-,CASSVQGNYGYTF
TRBV18,TRBJ1-3,-,CASSPMRGQRNTIYF
TRBV18,TRBJ2-7,-,CASSPSSGTGSNEQYF
TRBV19,TRBJ1-5,-,CASSMEIGRINQPQHF
TRBV21-1,TRBJ2-2,-,CASSNSSPGTENTGELFF
TRBV11-2,TRBJ2-7,-,CASSDYKGRNEQYF
TRBV12-5,TRBJ1-5,few,CASGFGQYNQPQHF
TRBV19,TRBJ1-5,-,CASQGGVSNQPQHF
TRBV7-2,TRBJ2-4,-,CASSTSGRRGDIQYF
TRBV21-1,TRBJ2-7,-,CASSKDRDGPIATYEQYF
TRBV18,TRBJ1-2,-,CASSPRILNSEPNYGYTF
TRBV2,TRBJ1-4,-,CASNGQGGREKLFF
TRBV12-1,TRBJ2-1,-,CASSFGGTRNEQFF
TRBV4-1,TRBJ2-3,-,CASSRDSADTQYF
TRBV6-5,TRBJ2-2,-,CASSYQGRRTGELFF
TRBV7-2,TRBJ2-3,-,CASSLVASGTSTDTQYF
TRBV30,TRBJ1-4,-,CAWSRQGGEKLFF
TRBV5-1,TRBJ2-3,-,CASSTSGAASTDTQYF
TRBV5-6,TRBJ1-5,-,CASSFDGSRPQHF
TRBV28,TRBJ1-3,-,CASSLPRHLAGNTIYF
TRBV7-2,TRBJ2-1,-,CASSLEGTGGYNEQFF
TRBV5-1,TRBJ2-3,-,CASSGDRGTVGTDTQYF
TRBV18,TRBJ2-7,-,CASSPGLADSYEQYF
TRBV7-9,TRBJ2-1,-,CASSSDGGEQFF
TRBV9,TRBJ2-6,-,CASGSATTGANVLTF
TRBV6-1,TRBJ1-2,-,CASSEVGGSSGYTF
TRBV10-3,TRBJ2-2,-,CAIMLAGGTGELFF
TRBV5-1,TRBJ2-2,-,CASSGSWTHTGELFF
TRBV29-1,TRBJ2-3,-,CSGGQNTQYF
TRBV5-1,TRBJ1-1,-,CASSQRTGMNTEAFF
TRBV5-8,TRBJ2-7,-,CASSLTQWGSYEQYF